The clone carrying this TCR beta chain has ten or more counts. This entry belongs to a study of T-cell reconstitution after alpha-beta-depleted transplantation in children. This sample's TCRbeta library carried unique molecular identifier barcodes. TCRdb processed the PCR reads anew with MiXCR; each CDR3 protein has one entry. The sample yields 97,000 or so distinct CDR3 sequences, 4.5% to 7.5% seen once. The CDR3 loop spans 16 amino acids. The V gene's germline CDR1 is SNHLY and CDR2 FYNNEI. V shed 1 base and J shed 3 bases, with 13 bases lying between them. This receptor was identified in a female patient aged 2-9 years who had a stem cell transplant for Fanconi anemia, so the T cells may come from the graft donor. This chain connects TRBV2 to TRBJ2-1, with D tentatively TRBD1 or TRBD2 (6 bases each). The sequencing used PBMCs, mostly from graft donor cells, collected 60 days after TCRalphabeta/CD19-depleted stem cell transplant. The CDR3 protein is CASSEGRGLLYNEQFF. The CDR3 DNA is TGTGCCAGCAGTGAAGGCCGGGGGCTCCTCTACAATGAGCAGTTCTTC.